A single count supports the clone carrying this T cell receptor beta chain. Generated by immunoSEQ multiplex PCR, the TCRdb table keeps only in-frame clones and is missing some. The sample contains around 180,000 clones, roughly nine tenths of which appear only once. The source of the sample is a study of T cell responses to AZD1222 COVID-19 vaccine. Source: peripheral blood, taken on day 0 of AZD1222 vaccination. This TCR was recovered from an adult in good health.

This CDR3 reads CASSEDRDYEQYF. In DNA, the CDR3 is TGTGCCAGCTCTGAAGATCGGGACTACGAGCAGTACTTC. The rearrangement links TRBV18 to TRBJ2-7; D perhaps matches TRBD2 (5 bases). Germline loops: CDR1 KGHSH, CDR2 LQKENI. V was trimmed by 6 bases and J by 3 bases, leaving 12 bases between them. The CDR3 runs to 13 residues.